These 11 T cell receptor beta chains share one sample of origin, sequenced in a study of blood T cell repertoires in COVID-19. The repertoire was sequenced with immunoSEQ multiplex PCR; TCRdb's copy has only in-frame clones and lacks some. The table shows around 300,000 clones, with roughly 90% occurring only once. Sample: PBMCs or T cells enriched from blood (not recorded which). The receptor set was obtained from a woman younger than 35 with acute COVID-19.

The V gene is TRBV3-1 (or the pseudogene TRBV3-2), the J gene TRBJ2-2; D gene ambiguous. The CDR3 contains 16 residues. V dropped 3 bases and J dropped 1 base, with 12 bases sitting between them. Germline lookup yields CDR1 LGHDT and CDR2 YNNKEL (reference sequence). CDR3 loop: CASSHIRQRNTGELFF. DNA of the CDR3: TGTGCCAGCAGCCACATAAGGCAGCGGAACACCGGGGAGCTGTTTTTT.

This clone was observed a handful of times. The CDR3: CTSSQVGGQGISGNTIYF. In DNA, the CDR3 is TGCACCAGCAGCCAAGTAGGGGGACAGGGAATCTCTGGAAACACCATATATTTT. This sequence joins TRBV1 and TRBJ1-3; the table's D call TRBD1 went unverified against the DNA. TRBV1 corresponds to a pseudogene. The CDR3 has 18 residues.

The J gene is TRBJ2-1, the V gene TRBV7-9; possibly TRBD1 for D (5 bases). The germline V gene encodes CDR1 SEHNR and CDR2 FQNEAQ (reference sequence). V was shortened by 5 bases and J by 3 bases, with 17 bases between the two germline ends. The CDR3 extends over 16 amino acids. For the CDR3, the DNA is TGTGCCAGCAGCCCAAAGCGACAGTCCTACTACAATGAGCAGTTCTTC. Translating gives CASSPKRQSYYNEQFF.

The chain combines TRBV7-9 with TRBJ2-1; 8 nucleotides line up with TRBD2. Germline V lookup: CDR1 SEHNR, CDR2 FQNEAQ (reference sequence). There are 14 residues in the CDR3. The V and J ends lost 7 bases and 7 bases, in that order; junction bases with no gene match: 9. CDR3 DNA: TGTGCCAGCATACCGGGACTAGAAGTTAATGAGCAGTTCTTC. Its protein is CASIPGLEVNEQFF.

This chain uses TRBV19 with TRBJ2-1; D remains ambiguous. The CDR3 is 13 amino acids. The germline V gene has CDR1 LNHDA and CDR2 SQIVND (reference sequence). V lost 1 base to trimming and J lost 5 bases, with 6 bases between them. The CDR3: CASSIVAHNEQFF. CDR3 bases: TGTGCCAGTAGTATAGTGGCCCACAATGAGCAGTTCTTC.

The chain links TRBV6-2 or TRBV6-3 to TRBJ2-3; 7 positions match TRBD1. From germline, CDR1 is MNHEY and CDR2 SVGEGT. This CDR3 has 15 residues. V shed 6 bases and J 3 bases; nucleotides not matched to a gene: 9. This CDR3 reads CASSRTGFGTDTQYF. The CDR3 DNA reads as TGTGCCAGCAGCAGGACAGGTTTCGGGACAGATACGCAGTATTTT.

The genes are TRBV24-1 and TRBJ2-5, with TRBD2 as a possible D gene (6 bases). Trimming stripped 3 bases from V and 4 bases from J, with 17 bases between. Germline assignment: CDR1 KGHDR and CDR2 SFDVKD. This CDR3 region has 16 residues. The CDR3: CATSDGTGERGETQYF. The CDR3 DNA is TGTGCCACCAGTGATGGTACGGGGGAAAGAGGAGAGACCCAGTACTTC.

The V gene is TRBV6-5, the J gene TRBJ2-7; TRBD2 matches 8 bases. The CDR3 has 15 residues. Germline loops: CDR1 MNHEY, CDR2 SVGAGI. The junction had 2 bases not matched to a gene; V was cut back by 0 bases and J by 1 base. The CDR3 spells CASSYSAGGSYEQYF. CDR3 nucleotide sequence: TGTGCCAGCAGTTACTCTGCGGGAGGATCCTACGAGCAGTACTTC.

V usage is TRBV30 and J usage is TRBJ1-2, with D possibly being TRBD1 (5 bases). The CDR3 consists of 14 residues. CDR1 GTSNPN and CDR2 SVGIG come from the germline V gene (reference sequence). Trimming cost V 1 base and J 2 bases, with 11 bases left between them. Here the CDR3 DNA reads TGTGCCTGGAGTGGACAGTTGAAGAACTATGGCTACACCTTC. It encodes CAWSGQLKNYGYTF.

Worth noting for this clone: Compared with germline, one end of the junction differs, possibly owing to a read error. The chain has TRBV20-1 and TRBJ1-2, with 8 bases lining up with TRBD1. The length of the CDR3 is 10 residues. Germline CDR1 DFQATT, CDR2 SNEGSKA (reference sequence). CDR3 nucleotides: TGCAGTGCTAGAGATGGGACAGGCATCTTC. Protein product: CSARDGTGIF.

The genes are TRBV7-9 and TRBJ1-4, with a weak D call TRBD1 (5 bases). This CDR3 has 13 residues. Germline V gene data show CDR1 as SEHNR and CDR2 as FQNEAQ (reference sequence). The V and J ends lost 5 bases and 4 bases respectively, with 8 bases between them. CDR3 region: CASSLTVNEKLFF. Here the CDR3 DNA reads TGTGCCAGCAGCCTGACAGTTAATGAAAAACTGTTTTTT. Using reference TRBV7-9 and TRBJ1-4 for the parts outside the CDR3, the full variable domain is DTGVSQNPRHKITKRGQNVTFRCDPISEHNRLYWYRQTLGQGPEFLTYFQNEAQLEKSRLLSDRFSAERPKGSFSTLEIQRTEQGDSAMYLCASSLTVNEKLFFGSGTQLSVL.